This T cell receptor beta chain was sequenced for a study of CD8+CD57+ T cells in acquired aplastic anemia. Whole-study context: Isolated CD4+ and CD8+ cells, once sorted, yielded DNA averaging roughly 3.2 ug. Study-wide results and caveats: A significant difference in CD8+ Simpson's diversity between patients and controls was not found.

Sequenced patients had shown CD8+CD57+ cell expansion by flow cytometry. Every one of the patients had aplastic anemia (severe, acquired). As for this clonotype: What it binds is not known.

V lost 4 bases to trimming and J lost 0 bases, with 13 bases between them. Germline V CDR1 and CDR2: ENHRY, SYGVKD. This CDR3 contains 15 residues. Using genomic DNA as the template, TCR beta VDJ and CDR3 profiling was carried out. Each CDR3 protein is one row after TCRdb ran MiXCR on the reads. The sample lists 120,000 or so distinct CDR3 sequences; 40% were seen once. Specimen: sorted CD4+, CD8+, or CD8+CD57+ T cells (not recorded which) from PBMCs. This receptor was identified in a human donor with aplastic anemia. J is TRBJ2-7 and V is TRBV10-3; D perhaps matches TRBD1 (6 bases). CDR3: CAISGRAGASYEQYF. CDR3 nucleotide sequence: TGTGCCATCAGTGGGAGAGCAGGGGCCTCCTACGAGCAGTACTTC.